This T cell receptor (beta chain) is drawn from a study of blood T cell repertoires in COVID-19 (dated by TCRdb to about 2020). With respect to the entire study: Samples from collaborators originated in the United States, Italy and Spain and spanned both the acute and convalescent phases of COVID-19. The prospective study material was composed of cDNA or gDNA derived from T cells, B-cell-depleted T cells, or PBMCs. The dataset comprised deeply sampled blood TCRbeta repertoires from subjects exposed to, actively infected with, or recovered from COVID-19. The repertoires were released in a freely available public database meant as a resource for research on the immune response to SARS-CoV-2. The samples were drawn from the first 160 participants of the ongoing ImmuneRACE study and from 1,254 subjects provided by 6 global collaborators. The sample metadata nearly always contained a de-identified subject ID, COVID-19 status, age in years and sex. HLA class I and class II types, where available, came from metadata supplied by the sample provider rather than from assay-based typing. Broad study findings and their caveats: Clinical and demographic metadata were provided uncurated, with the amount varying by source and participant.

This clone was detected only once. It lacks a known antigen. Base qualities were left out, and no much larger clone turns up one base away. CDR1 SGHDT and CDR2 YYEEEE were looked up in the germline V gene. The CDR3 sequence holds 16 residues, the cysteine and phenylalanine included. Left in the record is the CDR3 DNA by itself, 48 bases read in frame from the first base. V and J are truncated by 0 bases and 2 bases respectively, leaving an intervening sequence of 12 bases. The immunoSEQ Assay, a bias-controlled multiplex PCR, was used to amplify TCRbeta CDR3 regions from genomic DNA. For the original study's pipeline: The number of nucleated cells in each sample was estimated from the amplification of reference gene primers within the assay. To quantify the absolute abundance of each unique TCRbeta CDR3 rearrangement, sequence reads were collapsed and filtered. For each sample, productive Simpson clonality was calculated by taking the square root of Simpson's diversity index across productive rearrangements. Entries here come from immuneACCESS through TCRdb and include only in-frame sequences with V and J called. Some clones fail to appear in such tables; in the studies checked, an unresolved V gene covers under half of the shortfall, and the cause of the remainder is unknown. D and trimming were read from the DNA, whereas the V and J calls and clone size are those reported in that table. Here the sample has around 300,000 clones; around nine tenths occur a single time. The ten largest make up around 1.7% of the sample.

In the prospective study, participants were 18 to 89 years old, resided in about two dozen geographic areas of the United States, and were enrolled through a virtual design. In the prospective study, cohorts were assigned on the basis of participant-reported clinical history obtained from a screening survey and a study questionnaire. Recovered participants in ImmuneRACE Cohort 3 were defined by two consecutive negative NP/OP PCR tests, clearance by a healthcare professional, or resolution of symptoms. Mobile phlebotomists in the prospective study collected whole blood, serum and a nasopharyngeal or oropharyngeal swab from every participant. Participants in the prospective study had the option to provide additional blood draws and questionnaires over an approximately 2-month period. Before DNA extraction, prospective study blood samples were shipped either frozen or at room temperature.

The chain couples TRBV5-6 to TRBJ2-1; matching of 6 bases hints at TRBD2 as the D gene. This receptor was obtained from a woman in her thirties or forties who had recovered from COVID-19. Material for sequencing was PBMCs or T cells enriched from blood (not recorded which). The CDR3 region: CASSLAGSPPYNEQFF. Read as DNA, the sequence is TGTGCCAGCAGCTTGGCCGGGAGCCCCCCCTACAATGAGCAGTTCTTC.